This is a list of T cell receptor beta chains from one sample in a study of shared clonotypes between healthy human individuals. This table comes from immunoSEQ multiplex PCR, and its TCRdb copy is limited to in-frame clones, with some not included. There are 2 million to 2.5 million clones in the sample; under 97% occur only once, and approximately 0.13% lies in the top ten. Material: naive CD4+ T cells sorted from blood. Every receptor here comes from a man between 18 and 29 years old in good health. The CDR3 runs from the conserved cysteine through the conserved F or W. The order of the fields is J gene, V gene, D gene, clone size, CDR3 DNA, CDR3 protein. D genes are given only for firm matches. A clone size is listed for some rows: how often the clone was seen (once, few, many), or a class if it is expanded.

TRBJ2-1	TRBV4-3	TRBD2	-	TGCGCCAGCAGCCAAGCCGTCTGGATAACTAGCGGGGGGTACAATGAGCAGTTCTTC	CASSQAVWITSGGYNEQFF
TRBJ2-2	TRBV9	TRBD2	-	TGTGCCAGCAGCGCCTCTCGCGGGGGGACCAACACCGGGGAGCTGTTTTTT	CASSASRGGTNTGELFF
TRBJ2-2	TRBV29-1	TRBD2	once	TGCAGCGTTGACGGGACTAGCGGGATGGACACCGGGGAGCTGTTTTTT	CSVDGTSGMDTGELFF
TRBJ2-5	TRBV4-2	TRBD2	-	TGTGCCAGCAGCCAGAGAAGCGGGGGTGGAGAAGAGACCCAGTACTTC	CASSQRSGGGEETQYF
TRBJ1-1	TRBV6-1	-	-	TGTGCCAGCAGGCCAAGCGCCAGCGACGCTTTCTTT	CASRPSASDAFF
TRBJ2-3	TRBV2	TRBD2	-	TGTGCCAGCAGTGCAATGGGGGAGGGGACAGATACGCAGTATTTT	CASSAMGEGTDTQYF
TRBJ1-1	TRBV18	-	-	TGTGCCAGCTCACCATCGACAGGGAACACTGAAGCTTTCTTT	CASSPSTGNTEAFF
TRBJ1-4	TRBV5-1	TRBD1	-	TGCGCCAGCAGTCCGGGACAGGCAACTAATGAAAAACTGTTTTTT	CASSPGQATNEKLFF
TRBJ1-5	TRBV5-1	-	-	TGCGCCAGCAGCTTGACGGGGTCGCTAAATCAGCCCCAGCATTTT	CASSLTGSLNQPQHF
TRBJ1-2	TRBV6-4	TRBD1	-	TGTGCCAGCAGTGCTTCACCGGGACAGGGTAGTCACACCTTC	CASSASPGQGSHTF
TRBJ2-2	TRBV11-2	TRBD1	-	TGTGCCAGCAGCGGAACGACAGGGGTGTTTCGGTTTTTT	CASSGTTGVFRFF
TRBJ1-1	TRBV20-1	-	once	TGCAGTGCCCCGAGGGGCTCTGAAGCTTTCTTT	CSAPRGSEAFF
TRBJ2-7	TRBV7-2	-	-	TGTGCCAGCAGCCCGATACGGCAGGGTGGCTACGAGCAGTACTTC	CASSPIRQGGYEQYF
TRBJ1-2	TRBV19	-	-	TGTGCCAGTAGGGATGGCTACACCTTC	CASRDGYTF
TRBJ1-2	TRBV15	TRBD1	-	TGTGCCACCAGCAGAGCGCAGGGGGCAGTCTATGGCTACACCTTC	CATSRAQGAVYGYTF
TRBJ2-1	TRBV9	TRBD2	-	TGTGCCAGCAGCGTAGCGGGGGGGCCTAGTGAGCAGTTCTTC	CASSVAGGPSEQFF
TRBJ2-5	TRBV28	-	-	TGTGCCAGCCGAACACCGGCCGCGACCCAGTACTTC	CASRTPAATQYF
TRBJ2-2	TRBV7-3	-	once	TGTGCCAGCAGCTCTAGGGGTACCGGGGAGCTGTTTTTT	CASSSRGTGELFF
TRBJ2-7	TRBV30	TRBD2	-	TGTGCCTGGAGTGTAAGAGGACTAGCAGACGAGCAGTACTTC	CAWSVRGLADEQYF
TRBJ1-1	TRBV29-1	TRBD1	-	TGCAGCGCGATAGGGGACAGTGTGAACACTGAAGCTTTCTTT	CSAIGDSVNTEAFF
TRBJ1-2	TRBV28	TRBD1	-	TGTGCCAGCAGTCAGGACAGGGCCTATGGCTACACCTTC	CASSQDRAYGYTF
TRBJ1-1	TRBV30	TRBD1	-	TGTGCCTGGAGTACCGACAGGGGGAGGAATTTCTTT	CAWSTDRGRNFF